This is a list of T cell receptor beta chains from one sample in a study of T cells in Graves' hyperthyroidism and ophthalmopathy. A single record per CDR3 protein comes from TCRdb applying MiXCR to the multiplex PCR reads. The sample carries roughly 100,000 distinct CDR3 sequences, approximately 50% recorded once. Sequencing used blood. Receptors were obtained from a man aged 35-49 years with Graves' hyperthyroidism. The CDR3 runs from the conserved cysteine through the conserved F or W. The D gene is left open where the match is weak. Not every row has a clone size; where given, it reads once, few, many or a size class.

j_call | d_call | clone_size | v_call | cdr3_aa | cdr3_nt
TRBJ1-3 | - | many | TRBV4-1 | CASSQVLAGNTIYF | TGCGCCAGCAGCCAAGTGCTAGCGGGAAACACCATATATTTT
TRBJ2-3 | - | many | TRBV4-1 | CASSRTPLTDTQYF | TGCGCCAGCAGCCGGACCCCCCTTACAGATACGCAGTATTTT
TRBJ2-1 | - | once | TRBV24-1 | CATSDFRKEQFF | TGTGCCACCAGTGATTTTCGGAAGGAGCAGTTCTTC
TRBJ2-7 | - | many | TRBV20-1 | CSARDPGRSYEQYF | TGCAGTGCTAGAGATCCGGGAAGGTCCTACGAGCAGTACTTC
TRBJ2-5 | TRBD2 | many | TRBV20-1 | CSAITSGSPSETQYF | TGCAGTGCTATTACTAGCGGGAGCCCTTCAGAGACCCAGTACTTC
TRBJ2-7 | - | - | TRBV7-3 | CASSQPRGGGNSYEQYF | TGTGCCAGCAGCCAACCTCGGGGCGGAGGGAACTCCTACGAGCAGTACTTC
TRBJ2-2 | - | - | TRBV29-1 | CSLEGTLVGPGELFF | TGCAGTTTAGAAGGGACGCTTGTTGGGCCCGGGGAGCTGTTTTTT
TRBJ1-5 | TRBD1 | - | TRBV2 | CASSDLNLGTGTFNSNQPQHF | TGTGCCAGCAGTGACTTAAACTTGGGGACAGGGACATTTAATAGCAATCAGCCCCAGCATTTT
TRBJ1-6 | TRBD1 | many | TRBV7-2 | CASSVGTGSNSPLHF | TGTGCCAGCAGCGTGGGGACAGGGTCTAATTCACCCCTCCACTTT
TRBJ1-1 | - | - | TRBV20-1 | CSARGRGPTEAFF | TGCAGTGCTAGGGGCCGGGGGCCCACTGAAGCTTTCTTT
TRBJ1-1 | - | once | TRBV2 | CASSPEAGARAEAFF | TGTGCCAGCAGTCCAGAAGCGGGAGCACGGGCTGAAGCTTTCTTT
TRBJ1-4 | - | few | TRBV7-7 | CARIRATNEKLFF | TGTGCCAGGATTCGGGCAACTAATGAAAAACTGTTTTTT
TRBJ2-1 | - | - | TRBV15 | CATSRDRDWTYNEQFF | TGTGCCACCAGCAGAGATCGGGACTGGACCTACAATGAGCAGTTCTTC
TRBJ1-2 | - | many | TRBV7-2 | CASSLERFAGYTF | TGTGCCAGCAGCTTAGAACGGTTCGCGGGCTACACCTTC
TRBJ2-7 | TRBD2 | - | TRBV20-1 | CSALGRTEQYF | TGCAGTGCCCTCGGGAGGACCGAGCAGTACTTC
TRBJ2-5 | - | - | TRBV2 | CASSEIPPPGIGETQYF | TGTGCCAGCAGTGAAATTCCACCCCCGGGCATCGGGGAGACCCAGTACTTC
TRBJ1-1 | - | once | TRBV19 | CASRDRTVDTEAFF | TGTGCCAGTAGGGACCGGACAGTAGACACTGAAGCTTTCTTT
TRBJ2-3 | - | many | TRBV7-2 | CASSLESFGGSVRDTQYF | TGTGCCAGCAGCTTAGAATCCTTTGGGGGATCGGTCCGGGATACGCAGTATTTT
TRBJ2-3 | - | - | TRBV15 | CATSRDREYRVITDTQYF | TGTGCCACCAGCAGAGATCGAGAATACAGGGTTATCACAGATACGCAGTATTTT
TRBJ2-2 | - | - | TRBV12-3/TRBV12-4 | CASSDRELFF | TGTGCCAGCAGTGACAGGGAGCTGTTTTTT
TRBJ1-4 | - | few | TRBV2 | CASSEAGRQGEGRLFF | TGTGCCAGCAGTGAAGCGGGTCGGCAGGGCGAAGGAAGACTGTTTTTT
TRBJ2-7 | TRBD2 | - | TRBV7-2 | CASSWGLASSHEQYF | TGTGCCAGCAGCTGGGGACTAGCTTCTTCCCACGAGCAGTACTTC
TRBJ2-7 | TRBD2 | - | TRBV7-3 | CASSHQLAGGSYEQYF | TGTGCCAGCAGCCACCAACTAGCGGGAGGCTCCTACGAGCAGTACTTC
TRBJ1-1 | TRBD1 | - | TRBV20-1 | CSARDGDRGRTEAFF | TGCAGTGCTAGAGATGGGGACAGGGGGCGGACTGAAGCTTTCTTT
TRBJ2-1 | - | - | TRBV27 | CASSHLMSSYNEQFF | TGTGCCAGCAGTCACCTGATGAGCTCCTACAATGAGCAGTTCTTC
TRBJ2-2 | TRBD1 | few | TRBV30 | CAGGQVTGELFF | TGTGCGGGGGGACAGGTTACCGGGGAGCTGTTTTTT
TRBJ2-1 | TRBD1 | - | TRBV6-5 | CASSSTGGPHSYNEQFF | TGTGCCAGCAGTTCCACAGGGGGCCCTCACTCCTACAATGAGCAGTTCTTC
TRBJ2-2 | - | many | TRBV7-2 | CASSLDGGAGELFF | TGTGCCAGCAGCTTAGATGGCGGGGCCGGGGAGCTGTTTTTT
TRBJ2-7 | TRBD2 | few | TRBV30 | CAWNPGLAGVYEQYF | TGTGCCTGGAATCCGGGACTAGCGGGAGTCTATGAGCAGTACTTC
TRBJ1-2 | - | many | TRBV5-1 | CASSLVPANYGYTF | TGCGCCAGCAGCTTAGTTCCAGCGAACTATGGCTACACCTTC
TRBJ1-2 | - | - | TRBV5-1 | CASSLEQANYGYTF | TGCGCCAGCAGCTTGGAACAGGCGAACTATGGCTACACCTTC
TRBJ1-1 | TRBD1 | - | TRBV10-3 | CATGSGQLEAFF | TGTGCCACCGGATCGGGACAGCTTGAAGCTTTCTTT
TRBJ2-1 | - | many | TRBV2 | CASNQVQSYNEQFF | TGTGCCAGCAACCAGGTTCAATCCTACAATGAGCAGTTCTTC
TRBJ1-1 | - | - | TRBV28 | CASSLLAKGTEAFF | TGTGCCAGCAGTTTATTGGCCAAGGGGACTGAAGCTTTCTTT
TRBJ2-7 | - | many | TRBV11-3 | CASSLYAGVLYEQYF | TGTGCCAGCAGCTTATACGCAGGGGTTCTCTACGAGCAGTACTTC
TRBJ2-1 | - | - | TRBV29-1 | CSVHRAYSYNEQFF | TGCAGCGTGCACAGGGCCTACTCCTACAATGAGCAGTTCTTC